The rows below give T cell receptor beta chains drawn from one sample of a study of cytomegalovirus exposure and HLA in healthy donors. Method: immunoSEQ multiplex PCR; TCRdb's copy keeps in-frame clones and lacks some. In the table there are roughly 150,000 clones, around 80% of which are singletons. What was sequenced was PBMCs. The receptors come from a female donor in good health and CMV-seronegative. CDR3s include the opening cysteine and the closing phenylalanine or tryptophan. The D gene is left open where the match is weak. The size of a clone is reported for some rows only, either as once, few or many, or as a class for expanded clones.

V	J	size	D	length	DNA	CDR3
TRBV2	TRBJ2-5	NA	TRBD2	16	TGTGCCAGCAGTCCTCAACTAGCGGGAGGCCAAGAGACCCAGTACTTC	CASSPQLAGGQETQYF
TRBV2	TRBJ1-2	NA	TRBD1	14	TGTGCCAGCCACGACAGGGGGTTGGCCTATGGCTACACCTTC	CASHDRGLAYGYTF
TRBV11-3	TRBJ1-1	NA	NA	14	TGTGCCAGCAGCTTGCAGGGCCCGAACACTGAAGCTTTCTTT	CASSLQGPNTEAFF
TRBV6-1	TRBJ1-4	NA	TRBD1	14	TGTGCCAGCAGTCCGACAGGGGGGTATGAAAAACTGTTTTTT	CASSPTGGYEKLFF
TRBV4-1	TRBJ2-3	NA	TRBD2	16	TGCGCCAGCAGCCAGGCGACTAGCCGCAACACAGATACGCAGTATTTT	CASSQATSRNTDTQYF
TRBV5-6	TRBJ1-4	few	TRBD1	14	TGTGCCAGCAGCTCACAGGGGGTAGATGAAAAACTGTTTTTT	CASSSQGVDEKLFF
TRBV5-1	TRBJ2-7	NA	NA	16	TGCGCCAGCAGCTTGAGTGGGGCTGGCATGGCCTACGAGCAGTACTTC	CASSLSGAGMAYEQYF
TRBV4-1	TRBJ2-5	NA	TRBD2	15	TGCGCCAGCAGCCAAGATGGGAGGGTCCAAGAGACCCAGTACTTC	CASSQDGRVQETQYF
TRBV4-1	TRBJ1-2	NA	NA	17	TGCGCCAGCAGCCAAGATCGTGTGGGTTCGGGGAAGAATGGCTACACCTTC	CASSQDRVGSGKNGYTF
TRBV11-1	TRBJ2-1	NA	TRBD2	14	TGTGCCAGCAGCTTAGATCAGACTAGCGACGAGCAGTTCTTC	CASSLDQTSDEQFF
TRBV29-1	TRBJ1-4	NA	NA	13	TGCAGCGTTATGGGGGGAACTAATGAAAAACTGTTTTTT	CSVMGGTNEKLFF